This TCR beta chain was recovered during a study of human T cells and chemical hapten exposure. For the study at large: Application of 0.01% DPC to the upper back was done by patch test, with a reading at 6 days.

Time point meaning: patch test 1, 2 weeks after DPC sensitization. Indicated treatment: therapeutic diphenylcyclopropenone sensitization with weekly scalp DPC. Deletions cut 4 bases from V and 11 bases from J, with 21 bases between. The V gene's germline CDR1 is SGHDT and CDR2 YYEEEE. The CDR3 spans 14 residues. In the source study's methods: A per-sample median of about 100,000 TCRs was observed, with counts ranging from roughly 23,224 to 700,000. TCRdb passed the RACE reads through MiXCR, listing each CDR3 protein once. The V and J calls come from TCRdb's annotation, not from the publication. The repertoire holds approximately 400,000 distinct CDR3 sequences, with around 4.8% as singletons. Study-level findings and limits: Once DPC sensitization occurred, TCRs above 1 in 1000 frequency showed no change. Expanded TCRs formed significantly more large CDR3 similarity clusters than controls.

The table lists this clonotype with a few counts. Its antigen is undetermined. The chain employs TRBV5-6 and TRBJ1-1; possibly TRBD1 for D (6 bases). The sequencing here drew on whole blood, taken in connection with sensitization to the hapten diphenylcyclopropenone (DPC). This TCR was sampled from a woman aged 45-65 years with alopecia areata. Some clones in this sample may be carry-over from other donors' samples. Here the CDR3 DNA reads TGTGCCAGCAGCCGGGGGAGCAGGGGCGCTGGGGCTTTCTTT. As protein: CASSRGSRGAGAFF.